The 21 T cell receptor beta chains in this list originate from one sample, sequenced in a study of cytomegalovirus exposure and HLA in healthy donors. A multiplex PCR was run with 60 Vbeta primers and 13 Jbeta primers. TCRdb's copy holds only in-frame clones and misses some; the assay was immunoSEQ multiplex PCR. This table holds about 160,000 clones, approximately 70% found once. Source material: PBMCs. These receptor sequences come from a man aged 35 to 55 in good health and CMV-seropositive.

This clone came up once. The chain links TRBV14 to TRBJ2-7; a possible D gene is TRBD2 (7 bases). CDR1 is SGHDN and CDR2 is FVKESK in the germline V gene. The CDR3 has 15 amino acids. V lost 1 base and J 3 bases, leaving 13 bases between the germline ends. CDR3 amino acids: CASSQAPGDYYEQYF. The DNA for the CDR3 is TGTGCCAGCAGCCAAGCCCCAGGGGACTACTACGAGCAGTACTTC.

The V gene is TRBV10-3, the J gene TRBJ2-7; the match to TRBD1 covers 9 bases. Germline-derived CDR1 and CDR2 are ENHRY and SYGVKD. The CDR3 contains 14 residues. The V and J ends lost 1 base and 5 bases, in that order; junction bases with no gene match: 3. The CDR3 loop is CAISEWGQGDEQYF. In DNA, the CDR3 is TGTGCCATCAGTGAGTGGGGACAGGGCGACGAGCAGTACTTC.

The chain is built from TRBV4-3 and TRBJ2-4; D might be TRBD1 (5 bases). V gave up 0 bases and J gave up 0 bases, with 9 bases separating them. This CDR3 has 16 residues. Germline loops: CDR1 LGHNA, CDR2 YSLEER. The CDR3 DNA reads TGCGCCAGCAGCCAAGAGACAGCCCTAGCCAAAAACATTCAGTACTTC. Amino acid sequence: CASSQETALAKNIQYF.

This chain uses TRBV9 with TRBJ2-3; 10 positions agree with TRBD1. V was clipped by 7 bases and J by 6 bases; unmatched bases: 5. Germline V gives CDR1 SGDLS, CDR2 YYNGEE. The CDR3 has 13 amino acids. CDR3 coding DNA: TGTGCCAGCGGACAGGGGGTCACGGATACGCAGTATTTT. Residues: CASGQGVTDTQYF. Full variable domain (missing parts from reference TRBV9 and TRBJ2-3): DSGVTQTPKHLITATGQRVTLRCSPRSGDLSVYWYQQSLDQGLQFLIQYYNGEERAKGNILERFSAQQFPDLHSELNLSSLELGDSALYFCASGQGVTDTQYFGPGTRLTVL.

This clone was counted once. The rearrangement uses TRBV12-5 and TRBJ1-3, with unresolved D. CDR3 length: 14 residues. The germline CDR1 and CDR2 sequences are LGHNT and FRNRAP. Trimming took 1 base from V and 4 from J, leaving 8 bases between them. CDR3 sequence: CASGLGSEGNTIYF. The CDR3 nucleotides are TGTGCTAGTGGTTTGGGCAGCGAAGGAAACACCATATATTTT.

This clone has just a few counts. CDR3 nucleotide sequence: TGTGCCACCCTTCCGGGACAGGGGGCGCGCTATGGCTACACCTTC. This sequence encodes CATLPGQGARYGYTF. The chain carries TRBV6-5 and TRBJ1-2; 12 nucleotides align to TRBD1. V lost 10 bases, J lost 4 bases, and 10 bases stayed unmatched. Germline V CDR1 and CDR2: MNHEY, SVGAGI. The CDR3 totals 15 residues.

The genes are TRBV7-2 and TRBJ1-6; D is ambiguous. Trimming stripped 5 bases from V and 9 bases from J, with 11 bases between. CDR1 is SGHTA, CDR2 FQGNSA, per germline. The CDR3 runs 13 residues. The CDR3 protein is CASSLTEGSPLHF. The CDR3 bases are TGTGCCAGCAGCCTAACAGAGGGTTCACCCCTCCACTTT. Together with reference TRBV7-2 and TRBJ1-6, the CDR3 gives the full variable domain: GAGVSQSPSNKVTEKGKDVELRCDPISGHTALYWYRQSLGQGLEFLIYFQGNSAPDKSGLPSDRFSAERTGGSVSTLTIQRTQQEDSAVYLCASSLTEGSPLHFGNGTRLTVT.

The chain has TRBV6-5 and TRBJ1-6; no clear D. V was clipped by 6 bases and J by 4 bases, with 10 bases between them. The CDR3 runs 14 residues. CDR1 is MNHEY and CDR2 is SVGAGI in the germline V gene. CDR3 sequence (DNA): TGTGCCAGCAGGGCACCCTCTTATAATTCACCCCTCCACTTT. As protein: CASRAPSYNSPLHF.

The genes are TRBV6-5 and TRBJ1-2, with unresolved D. Trimming pared 5 bases from V and 4 bases from J, leaving 17 bases between. Germline V gives CDR1 MNHEY, CDR2 SVGAGI. The CDR3 has 15 amino acids. CDR3 DNA sequence: TGTGCCAGCAGTCCGGGCCCTCTTAGCGGCTATGGCTACACCTTC. It yields the protein CASSPGPLSGYGYTF.

The chain links TRBV7-2 to TRBJ2-5; D might be TRBD1 (5 bases). The CDR3 is 13 amino acids. CDR1 and CDR2 (germline): SGHTA, FQGNSA. V was clipped by 7 bases and J by 5 bases, with 14 bases between them. CDR3 protein: CASTAPQGETQYF. As DNA, the CDR3 is TGTGCCAGCACCGCCCCCCAGGGTGAGACCCAGTACTTC.

There are a few counts of this clone. This CDR3 is CASSPGTASMYF. In DNA, the CDR3 is TGTGCCAGTAGTCCCGGGACAGCCTCCATGTACTTC. The chain employs TRBV19 and TRBJ2-7, with 7 bases that match TRBD1. Germline loops: CDR1 LNHDA, CDR2 SQIVND (reference sequence). V dropped 5 bases and J dropped 12; count of bases not matched to a gene: 10. CDR3 length: 12 residues.

The chain carries TRBV9 and TRBJ2-1; D is uncertain. There are 15 residues in the CDR3. From germline, CDR1 is SGDLS and CDR2 YYNGEE. Trimming left V 3 bases short and J 0 bases short, with 10 bases between. The CDR3 reads CASSATASSYNEQFF. The CDR3 region has the DNA TGTGCCAGCAGCGCGACTGCAAGCTCCTACAATGAGCAGTTCTTC.

This clone was recorded a few times. CDR3 loop: CASSLGQGVNTGELFF. The CDR3 nucleotides are TGTGCCAGCAGCTTGGGGCAGGGCGTGAACACCGGGGAGCTGTTTTTT. The V and J genes are TRBV11-1 and TRBJ2-2; perhaps TRBD1 as D (5 bases). Between the trimmed V and J ends, which lost 3 bases and 1 base, there was a span of 12 bases. In germline, CDR1 is SGHAT, CDR2 FQDESV (reference sequence). This CDR3 comprises 16 residues.

The chain couples TRBV7-2 to TRBJ1-5; D is undetermined. V gave up 7 bases and J gave up 4 bases, with 14 bases separating them. Germline CDR1 reads SGHTA; CDR2 reads FQGNSA. This CDR3 is 14 amino acids long. The CDR3 DNA sequence: TGTGCCAGCAATCAAATAGGAGGGAATCAGCCCCAGCATTTT. It specifies CASNQIGGNQPQHF.

The gene calls are TRBV19 and TRBJ2-1, with D unresolved. The germline CDR1 and CDR2 sequences are LNHDA and SQIVND (reference sequence). Trimming took 10 bases from V and 8 from J, leaving 15 bases between them. This CDR3 has 12 residues. The CDR3 reads CAMRSVPYEQFF. The CDR3 region has the DNA TGTGCCATGAGGTCAGTCCCTTATGAGCAGTTCTTC.

This rearrangement joins TRBV29-1 to TRBJ2-3; the D gene is possibly TRBD2 (6 bases). Looked up from germline, CDR1 is SQVTM and CDR2 is ANQGSEA. The CDR3 is made up of 14 amino acids. The V and J ends lost 5 bases and 5 bases respectively, with 17 bases between them. The CDR3 DNA reads TGCAGCGTTCGGGCGGGGCCCTCGAAAGATACGCAGTATTTT. Amino acids: CSVRAGPSKDTQYF.

This clone was found a few times. This chain connects TRBV9 to TRBJ1-5, with a tentative D call TRBD1 (5 bases). Deletions cut 3 bases from V and 0 bases from J, with 7 bases between. The CDR3 contains 14 residues. From germline, CDR1 is SGDLS and CDR2 YYNGEE. The CDR3 loop reads CASSADNSNQPQHF. The CDR3 DNA sequence: TGTGCCAGCAGCGCGGACAATAGCAATCAGCCCCAGCATTTT.

This clone was seen just once. The rearrangement joins TRBV6-4 to TRBJ2-7, with 9 bases matching TRBD1. The CDR3 is 13 residues long. J gave up 4 bases and V 11 bases, and 9 bases lay outside the gene matches. In germline, CDR1 is MRHNA, CDR2 SNTAGT. The CDR3 loop reads CAPGGTGTYEQYF. The CDR3 nucleotides are TGTGCCCCCGGAGGGACAGGGACTTACGAGCAGTACTTC.

About this clone itself: At one end the junction does not follow the germline gene, possibly because of a read error. J is TRBJ2-3 and V is TRBV7-9; D is possibly TRBD2 (7 bases). CDR3 size: 13 residues. Germline V gene sequence: CDR1 SEHNR, CDR2 FQNEAQ (reference sequence). This CDR3 is CASRRGGTDAQYF. For the CDR3, the DNA is TGTGCCAGCCGGAGGGGGGGCACAGATGCGCAGTATTTT.

Written as DNA, the CDR3 is TGTGCCAGCACAATGGGACACCGGAACACTGAAGCTTTCTTT. Protein sequence: CASTMGHRNTEAFF. V is TRBV2 and J is TRBJ1-1, with TRBD1 as a possible D gene (6 bases). V lost 7 bases, J lost 1 base, and 13 bases lay in between. Germline V gene sequence: CDR1 SNHLY, CDR2 FYNNEI. The CDR3 has 14 amino acids.

This clone was detected only a few times. DNA of the CDR3: TGTGCCATCAGCCTCGGGACAGGTCCGACTGAAGCTTTCTTT. This translates into CAISLGTGPTEAFF. V and J are TRBV10-3 and TRBJ1-1; 8 bases agree with TRBD1. CDR3 length: 14 residues. CDR1 is ENHRY and CDR2 is SYGVKD in the germline V gene. J lost 5 bases, V lost 6 bases, and 8 bases had no gene match.